This TCR beta chain was identified in a study of CD8+ T cells in alopecia areata. Study results and caveats: Normal-skin resident alphabeta T cells also appear among scalp sample sequences. Elevated clonality characterized lesional scalp relative to normal scalp, particularly in alopecia totalis/universalis. Shared TCR sequences were less clear between patients than in mice, possibly partly from HLA diversity.

cDNA prepared by RNA extraction and subsequent reverse transcription served as the template for sequencing. The repertoire was sequenced with immunoSEQ multiplex PCR; TCRdb's copy has only in-frame clones and lacks some. The repertoire consists of 130,000 or so clones, with 47% occurring once and the leading ten covering about 11%. Germline CDR1 SQVTM, CDR2 ANQGSEA. The CDR3 extends over 14 amino acids. With 4 bases removed from V and 5 bases from J, the gap between germline ends came to 16 bases. Sorted out of PBMCs were CD4+ T cells and CD8+ T cells. Remarks on this clone: The antigen is not known.

This chain uses TRBV29-1 with TRBJ2-3; D gene uncertain. Sequencing was done on a sample of NKG2D-low CD8+ T cells sorted from blood. This clonotype was sampled from a human donor with alopecia areata. This chain's CDR3 is CSVGELQKGDTQYF. As DNA, the CDR3 is TGCAGCGTTGGAGAACTACAGAAGGGAGATACGCAGTATTTT.